Listed here is a single TCR beta chain. Produced via immunoSEQ multiplex PCR; TCRdb's table is partial and in-frame only. Of some 6,000 clones in the sample, just over 60% are singletons; the top ten hold approximately 15%. The entry originates in a study of siplizumab effects on memory and regulatory T cells. CDR1 is LGHNT, CDR2 FRNRAP, per germline. V gave up 5 bases and J gave up 2 bases; unmatched junction bases: 6. This CDR3 comprises 15 residues. What was sequenced was effector memory CD8+ T cells sorted from blood. Subset specified: unstimulated CD8+ effector memory T cells. The chain couples TRBV12-5 to TRBJ2-7; 10 bases match TRBD1. The sequence was obtained from a human donor in good health. CDR3 loop: CASGPWTGGPYEQYF. The DNA of the CDR3 is TGTGCTAGTGGTCCCTGGACAGGGGGGCCCTACGAGCAGTACTTC.